The subject of this entry is one T cell receptor beta chain. Its target is unknown. Primers for the PCR totalled 60 Vbeta and 13 Jbeta. The assay was immunoSEQ multiplex PCR, and TCRdb's table has in-frame clones only and misses some. This table holds hundreds of thousands of clones, 80% to 90% found once. The entry originates in a study of cytomegalovirus exposure and HLA in healthy donors. For the study at large: An earlier analysis identified 120 million or so unique TCR beta sequences in about 179 million T cells. Caucasian-associated ancestry cluster membership applied to less than 85% of 398 genotyped donors.

Study results and limitations: Sequencing likely caused a cluster of highly shared sequence variants.

The CDR3 consists of 13 residues. CDR1 is LNHDA and CDR2 is SQIVND in the germline V gene (reference sequence). With 6 bases removed from V and 3 bases from J, the gap between germline ends came to 6 bases. Sequenced input: PBMCs. This TCR derives from a girl aged 2-15 years in good health and CMV-seronegative. The chain employs TRBV19 and TRBJ2-6, with a possible D match to TRBD2 (6 bases). The CDR3 coding sequence is TGTGCCAGTAGGACTAGTGGGGCCAACGTCCTGACTTTC. Protein: CASRTSGANVLTF.